Following are 2 T cell receptor beta chains from one sample sequenced in a study of T cell responses to AZD1222 COVID-19 vaccine. The assay was immunoSEQ multiplex PCR, and TCRdb's table has in-frame clones only and misses some. There are roughly 97,000 clones in the sample; roughly 92% occur only once, and 5% lies in the top ten. This specimen was peripheral blood, taken on day 0 of AZD1222 vaccination. The source of these receptors is an adult in good health.

The chain employs TRBV9 and TRBJ2-1, with TRBD2 matching 9 bases. The V gene end was trimmed by 4 bases and the J gene end by 4 bases; junction bases not matched to a gene: 9. The CDR3 consists of 16 residues. The germline V gene has CDR1 SGDLS and CDR2 YYNGEE. CDR3 in DNA: TGTGCCAGCAGCCCTCGGATGCTAGCGGGGTACAATGAGCAGTTCTTC. Encoded protein: CASSPRMLAGYNEQFF.

The chain is built from TRBV5-1 and TRBJ2-5, with a possible D match to TRBD2 (6 bases). The CDR3 consists of 13 residues. Germline V gene sequence: CDR1 SGHRS, CDR2 YFSETQ. The germline V and J ends were trimmed by 6 bases and 1 base, with 10 bases remaining between them. Here the CDR3 DNA reads TGCGCCAGCAACGGGGGACCCCAAGAGACCCAGTACTTC. As protein: CASNGGPQETQYF.